Listed below are T cell receptor beta chains from one sample, sequenced in a study of blood T cell repertoires in COVID-19. The method was immunoSEQ multiplex PCR; TCRdb's version includes in-frame clones alone and lacks a portion of them. The sample comprises 90,000 to 150,000 clones, about 85% of which are singletons, and approximately 11% rests with the top ten. The material sequenced was peripheral blood. Receptors originate from an older man with acute or convalescent COVID-19. Both conserved end residues are part of each CDR3. The D gene is left open where the match is weak. Only part of the rows carry a size: once, few, many, or a class if the clone is expanded.

DNA: TGTGCCAGCAGCCTAGCGGGAGGGCCAAACAATGAGCAGTTCTTC
CDR3: CASSLAGGPNNEQFF
D: TRBD2
V: TRBV11-3
size: .
J: TRBJ2-1

DNA: TGCGCCAGCAGTGTCGACAGGGGGAAACTGTTTTTT
CDR3: CASSVDRGKLFF
D: TRBD1
V: TRBV5-1
size: .
J: TRBJ1-4

DNA: TGTGCCAGCAGTTATGTCAACACTGAAGCTTTCTTT
CDR3: CASSYVNTEAFF
D: .
V: TRBV6-1
size: .
J: TRBJ1-1

DNA: TGTGCCAGCAGCTTGGGGAGTGGCAATCAGCCCCAGCATTTT
CDR3: CASSLGSGNQPQHF
D: .
V: TRBV5-6
size: .
J: TRBJ1-5

DNA: TGCGCCAGCAGCCCGGGGACAGGGGCCTTCAATCAGCCCCAGCATTTT
CDR3: CASSPGTGAFNQPQHF
D: TRBD1
V: TRBV5-1
size: .
J: TRBJ1-5

DNA: TGTGCCAGCAGTCTACGACAGGGGGGGAACACTGAAGCTTTCTTT
CDR3: CASSLRQGGNTEAFF
D: TRBD1
V: TRBV6-2/TRBV6-3
size: once
J: TRBJ1-1

DNA: TGTGCCAGCAGCATTGGGACTAGCGGATACTACGAGCAGTACTTC
CDR3: CASSIGTSGYYEQYF
D: TRBD2
V: TRBV28
size: few
J: TRBJ2-7

DNA: TGTGCCAGCAGCCGCGGACTAGCGGGAGACTACAATGAGCAGTTCTTC
CDR3: CASSRGLAGDYNEQFF
D: TRBD2
V: TRBV6-2/TRBV6-3
size: .
J: TRBJ2-1

DNA: TGTGCCAGCAGCCCCAGGACAGCTGGAAACACCATATATTTT
CDR3: CASSPRTAGNTIYF
D: .
V: TRBV28
size: .
J: TRBJ1-3

DNA: TGTGCCAGCAGCGGCATACAGGGTGTAAGGGAAAAACTGTTTTTT
CDR3: CASSGIQGVREKLFF
D: .
V: TRBV7-9
size: .
J: TRBJ1-4

DNA: TGCAGCGTTGTCGCGGCCTTTAGCACAGATACGCAGTATTTT
CDR3: CSVVAAFSTDTQYF
D: .
V: TRBV29-1
size: .
J: TRBJ2-3

DNA: TGCAGTGCTAGTCGCGGATACCAAGAGACCCAGTACTTC
CDR3: CSASRGYQETQYF
D: .
V: TRBV20-1
size: once
J: TRBJ2-5

DNA: TGCAGCGTTCGGGGACAGGCAAGCTCTGGAAACACCATATATTTT
CDR3: CSVRGQASSGNTIYF
D: TRBD1
V: TRBV29-1
size: once
J: TRBJ1-3

DNA: TGCGCCAGTAATAAAGGCGGGACAGGGACCTACGAGCAGTACTTC
CDR3: CASNKGGTGTYEQYF
D: TRBD1
V: TRBV5-1
size: .
J: TRBJ2-7

DNA: TGCAGCGTTCGGGGGGGCTCTGCAACTAATGAAAAACTGTTTTTT
CDR3: CSVRGGSATNEKLFF
D: .
V: TRBV29-1
size: few
J: TRBJ1-4

DNA: TGCGCCAGCAGCTTGACAATTATTGGCACTGAAGCTTTCTTT
CDR3: CASSLTIIGTEAFF
D: .
V: TRBV5-1
size: .
J: TRBJ1-1

DNA: TGCGCCAGCAGCCAGAAAGAAACGGGACTGTTCGTTGGTGAGCAGTTCTTC
CDR3: CASSQKETGLFVGEQFF
D: .
V: TRBV4-1
size: .
J: TRBJ2-1

DNA: TGTGCCAGCAGCCAGGGGACTAGCGGTCGACACAATGAGCAGTTCTTC
CDR3: CASSQGTSGRHNEQFF
D: TRBD2
V: TRBV3-1/TRBV3-2
size: .
J: TRBJ2-1

DNA: TGCGCCAGCAGCGAAGGCCCGGGGAGCGGGAGTGCGACAGATACGCAGTATTTT
CDR3: CASSEGPGSGSATDTQYF
D: TRBD2
V: TRBV4-3
size: .
J: TRBJ2-3